The 8 T cell receptor beta chains given below trace back to one sample, sequenced in a study of cytomegalovirus exposure and HLA in healthy donors. Measured with immunoSEQ multiplex PCR; TCRdb has only the in-frame clones, and not every one. The repertoire holds over 60,000 clones, with roughly 95% as singletons. Sequenced sample: PBMCs. Receptors were obtained from a woman under 30 in good health and CMV-seropositive.

V gene TRBV7-2 combines with J gene TRBJ1-4, with 7 bases lining up with TRBD1. Trimming at V came to 5 bases and at J to 5 bases, leaving 8 bases not matched to a gene. The CDR3 covers 15 residues. Per germline, CDR1 SGHTA and CDR2 FQGNSA. The CDR3 coding sequence is TGTGCCAGCAGCAAAGGCCGGGACAGAAATGAAAAACTGTTTTTT. Translation gives CASSKGRDRNEKLFF.

The CDR3 sequence is CASSGTGGPYEQYF. CDR3 coding DNA: TGTGCCAGCAGCGGGACAGGGGGCCCCTACGAGCAGTACTTC. The chain uses TRBV5-6 and TRBJ2-7; 12 bases map to TRBD1. The J segment lost 2 bases and the V segment lost 4 bases, leaving 1 base of the junction unmatched. The CDR3 is 14 amino acids. The germline V gene encodes CDR1 SGHDT and CDR2 YYEEEE.

This clone appeared a single time. The chain's CDR3 is CASSRQGAAFF. The DNA for the CDR3 is TGTGCCAGCAGTAGACAGGGGGCGGCTTTCTTT. This sequence joins TRBV6-5 and TRBJ1-1; 10 bases fit TRBD1. The germline V gene has CDR1 MNHEY and CDR2 SVGAGI. There are 11 residues in the CDR3. Germline trimming cut 5 bases from V and 11 bases from J; bases unmatched to any gene: 2.

The V gene is TRBV5-6, the J gene TRBJ2-1; D might be TRBD1 (5 bases). Germline-derived CDR1 and CDR2 are SGHDT and YYEEEE. The CDR3 consists of 14 residues. V shed 2 bases and J shed 6 bases, with 12 bases lying between them. The chain's CDR3 is CASSLPLGPNEQFF. CDR3 DNA sequence: TGTGCCAGCAGCTTACCCCTGGGGCCCAATGAGCAGTTCTTC.

V is TRBV7-9 and J is TRBJ1-2; the D is unclear. CDR1 SEHNR and CDR2 FQNEAQ come from the germline V gene (reference sequence). This CDR3 has 12 amino acids. V lost 7 bases and J lost 8, with 14 bases in between. The CDR3 loop is CASTLTGSGYTF. CDR3 DNA sequence: TGTGCCAGCACCCTTACCGGGTCGGGCTACACCTTC. Supplemented by reference TRBV7-9 and TRBJ1-2, the full variable domain reads DTGVSQNPRHKITKRGQNVTFRCDPISEHNRLYWYRQTLGQGPEFLTYFQNEAQLEKSRLLSDRFSAERPKGSFSTLEIQRTEQGDSAMYLCASTLTGSGYTFGSGTRLTVV.

The CDR3 is CASRLREFSSYEQYF. As DNA, the CDR3 is TGTGCCAGTAGACTTCGGGAGTTTAGCTCCTACGAGCAGTACTTC. V and J are TRBV19 and TRBJ2-7; D is perhaps TRBD2 (6 bases). CDR3 length: 15 amino acids. V gave up 6 bases and J gave up 0 bases, with 15 bases separating them. CDR1 LNHDA and CDR2 SQIVND come from the germline V gene (reference sequence). Looking up the rest from reference TRBV19 and TRBJ2-7 gives the full variable domain: DGGITQSPKYLFRKEGQNVTLSCEQNLNHDAMYWYRQDPGQGLRLIYYSQIVNDFQKGDIAEGYSVSREKKESFPLTVTSAQKNPTAFYLCASRLREFSSYEQYFGPGTRLTVT.

The chain uses TRBV6-1 and TRBJ2-7, with 9 bases fitting TRBD1. Trimming took 8 bases from V and 3 from J; bases not matched to a gene: 5. Germline V gives CDR1 MNHNS, CDR2 SASEGT. CDR3 length equals 13 residues. This chain's CDR3 is CASGQGLFYEQYF. The CDR3 DNA reads TGTGCCAGCGGACAGGGGCTGTTCTACGAGCAGTACTTC.

This rearrangement joins TRBV7-9 to TRBJ2-1; D uncertain. The CDR3 sequence is 15 residues long. The V gene lost 5 bases and the J gene lost 0 bases, with 11 bases spanning the gap. Germline lookup yields CDR1 SEHNR and CDR2 FQNEAQ (reference sequence). In DNA, the CDR3 is TGTGCCAGCAGCGACGGAGCCAGCTCCTACAATGAGCAGTTCTTC. It encodes CASSDGASSYNEQFF.